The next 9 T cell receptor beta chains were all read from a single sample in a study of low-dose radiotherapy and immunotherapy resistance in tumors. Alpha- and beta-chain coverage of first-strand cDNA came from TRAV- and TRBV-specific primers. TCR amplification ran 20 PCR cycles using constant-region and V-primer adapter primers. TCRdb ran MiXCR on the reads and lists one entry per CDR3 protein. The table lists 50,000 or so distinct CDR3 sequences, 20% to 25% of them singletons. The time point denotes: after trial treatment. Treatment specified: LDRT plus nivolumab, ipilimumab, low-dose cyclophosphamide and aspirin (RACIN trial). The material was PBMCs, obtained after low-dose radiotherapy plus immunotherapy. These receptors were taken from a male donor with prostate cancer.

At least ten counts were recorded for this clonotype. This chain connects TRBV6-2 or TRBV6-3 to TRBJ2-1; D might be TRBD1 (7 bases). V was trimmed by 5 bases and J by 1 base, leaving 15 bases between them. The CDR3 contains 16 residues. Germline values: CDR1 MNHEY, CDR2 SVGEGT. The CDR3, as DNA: TGTGCCAGCAGTGAAAGGCAGGGGGGATCCTACAATGAGCAGTTCTTC. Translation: CASSERQGGSYNEQFF.

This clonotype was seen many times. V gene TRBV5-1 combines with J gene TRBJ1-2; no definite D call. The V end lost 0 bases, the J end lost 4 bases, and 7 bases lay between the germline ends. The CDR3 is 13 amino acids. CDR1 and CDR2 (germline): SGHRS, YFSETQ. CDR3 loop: CASSLGRLYGYTF. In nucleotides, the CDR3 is TGCGCCAGCAGCTTGGGGCGGCTCTATGGCTACACCTTC.

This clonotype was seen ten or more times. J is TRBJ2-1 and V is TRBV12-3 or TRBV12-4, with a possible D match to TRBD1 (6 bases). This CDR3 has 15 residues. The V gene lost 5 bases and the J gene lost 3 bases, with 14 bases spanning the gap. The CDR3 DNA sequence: TGTGCCAGCAGTACCGGACAGCGAGGCTACAATGAGCAGTTCTTC. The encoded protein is CASSTGQRGYNEQFF.

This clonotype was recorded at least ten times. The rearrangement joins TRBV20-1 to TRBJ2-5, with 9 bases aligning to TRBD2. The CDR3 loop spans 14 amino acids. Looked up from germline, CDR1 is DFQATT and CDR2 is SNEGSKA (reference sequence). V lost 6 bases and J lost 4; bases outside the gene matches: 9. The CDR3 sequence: CSAPVAGVRETQYF. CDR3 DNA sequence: TGCAGTGCCCCGGTAGCGGGGGTTAGAGAGACCCAGTACTTC.

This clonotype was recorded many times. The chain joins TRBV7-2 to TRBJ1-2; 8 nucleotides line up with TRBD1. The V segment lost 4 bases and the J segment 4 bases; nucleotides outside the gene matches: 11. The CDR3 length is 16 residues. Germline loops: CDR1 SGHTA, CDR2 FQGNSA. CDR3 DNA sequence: TGTGCCAGCAGCTCAGCTGCGGACAGGGAGGCCTATGGCTACACCTTC. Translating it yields CASSSAADREAYGYTF.

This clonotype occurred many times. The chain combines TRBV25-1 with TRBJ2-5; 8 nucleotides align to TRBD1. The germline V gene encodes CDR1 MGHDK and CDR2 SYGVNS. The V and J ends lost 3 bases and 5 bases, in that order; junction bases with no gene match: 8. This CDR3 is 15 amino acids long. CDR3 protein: CASSESGGAGETQYF. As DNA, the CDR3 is TGTGCCAGCAGTGAGTCAGGGGGCGCGGGGGAGACCCAGTACTTC.

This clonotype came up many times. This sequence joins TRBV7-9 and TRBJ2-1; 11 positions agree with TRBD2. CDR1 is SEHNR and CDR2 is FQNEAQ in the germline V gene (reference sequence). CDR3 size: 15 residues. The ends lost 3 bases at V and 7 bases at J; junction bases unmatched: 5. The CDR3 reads CASSLTSGKTNEQFF. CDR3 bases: TGTGCCAGCAGCTTGACTAGCGGGAAAACGAATGAGCAGTTCTTC.

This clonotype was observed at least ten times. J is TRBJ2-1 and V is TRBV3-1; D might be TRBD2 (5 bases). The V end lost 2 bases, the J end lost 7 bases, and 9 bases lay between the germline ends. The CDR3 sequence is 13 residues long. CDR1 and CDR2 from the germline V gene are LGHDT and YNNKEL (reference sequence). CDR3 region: CASSQLAGNEQFF. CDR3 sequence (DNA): TGTGCCAGCAGCCAACTAGCCGGTAATGAGCAGTTCTTC.

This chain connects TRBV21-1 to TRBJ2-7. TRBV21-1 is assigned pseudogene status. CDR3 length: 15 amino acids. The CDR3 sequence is CASSNRVVRNYEQYF. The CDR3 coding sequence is TGTGCCAGCAGCAATAGAGTAGTTCGGAACTACGAGCAGTACTTC.